The next 8 T cell receptor beta chains were all read from a single sample in a study of shared clonotypes between healthy human individuals. Generated by immunoSEQ multiplex PCR, the TCRdb table keeps only in-frame clones and is missing some. Of some 450,000 clones listed, around 77% are singletons. The material sequenced was PBMCs. The receptor set was obtained from a woman aged 40 to 55 in good health. Some clones in this sample may be carry-over from other donors' samples.

The chain recombines TRBV2 with TRBJ2-7; no clear D gene. The germline gives CDR1 SNHLY, CDR2 FYNNEI. This CDR3 has 11 residues. V shed 6 bases and J shed 1 base, with 4 bases lying between them. CDR3 DNA sequence: TGTGCCAGCAGCCAGTCCTACGAGCAGTACTTC. This codes for CASSQSYEQYF.

The J gene is TRBJ2-1, the V gene TRBV25-1; D is uncertain. The germline V and J ends were trimmed by 1 base and 2 bases, with 9 bases remaining between them. The CDR3 covers 15 residues. Germline CDR1 is MGHDK and CDR2 is SYGVNS. The CDR3 region is CASSEFLGAYNEQFF. CDR3 DNA: TGTGCCAGCAGTGAATTCCTTGGGGCCTACAATGAGCAGTTCTTC.

The chain employs TRBV10-3 and TRBJ2-1; the D gene could be TRBD1 or TRBD2 (6 bases each). CDR3 length: 13 amino acids. Per the germline V gene, CDR1 is ENHRY and CDR2 is SYGVKD. With 8 bases removed from V and 9 bases from J, the gap between germline ends came to 17 bases. CDR3: CAIEPSGGGEQFF. The CDR3, as DNA: TGTGCCATCGAGCCAAGCGGAGGGGGTGAGCAGTTCTTC.

J is TRBJ2-1 and V is TRBV6-4, with 7 bases fitting TRBD2. The V segment lost 2 bases and the J segment 13 bases; nucleotides outside the gene matches: 8. This CDR3 spans 13 amino acids. Germline V gene lookup returns CDR1 MRHNA and CDR2 SNTAGT. DNA of the CDR3: TGTGCCAGCAGTGACCGGGGAAGCGGGGAACAGTTCTTC. This translates into CASSDRGSGEQFF.

This clone occurred a few times. The genes are TRBV11-2 and TRBJ2-7; D call uncertain. In germline, CDR1 is SGHAT, CDR2 FQNNGV. The CDR3 consists of 15 residues. V was cut by 4 bases and J by 1 base, with 14 bases left in between. The CDR3 here is CASSSDPSQSYEQYF. The CDR3 nucleotides read TGTGCCAGCAGCTCGGACCCAAGTCAGTCCTACGAGCAGTACTTC. The full variable domain, in which reference TRBV11-2 and TRBJ2-7 provide the parts outside the CDR3, is EAGVAQSPRYKIIEKRQSVAFWCNPISGHATLYWYQQILGQGPKLLIQFQNNGVVDDSQLPKDRFSAERLKGVDSTLKIQPAKLEDSAVYLCASSSDPSQSYEQYFGPGTRLTVT.

The chain employs TRBV19 and TRBJ1-5, with D perhaps matching TRBD1 (5 bases). CDR1 and CDR2 (germline): LNHDA, SQIVND (reference sequence). The CDR3 runs 14 residues. V dropped 4 bases and J dropped 6 bases, with 13 bases sitting between them. The CDR3 loop is CASSTTRGGQPQHF. CDR3 bases: TGTGCCAGTAGTACCACAAGGGGAGGTCAGCCCCAGCATTTT.

This chain uses TRBV7-9 with TRBJ2-5; possible D gene TRBD2, 5 bases. This CDR3 comprises 11 residues. The V end was cut by 8 bases, the J end by 5 bases, with 9 bases between. From germline, CDR1 is SEHNR and CDR2 FQNEAQ (reference sequence). CDR3 sequence: CASGIAETQYF. The DNA for the CDR3 is TGTGCCAGCGGGATAGCGGAGACCCAGTACTTC.

This rearrangement joins TRBV11-2 to TRBJ2-7; D not resolved. V lost 4 bases and J lost 0, with 10 bases in between. Per the germline V gene, CDR1 is SGHAT and CDR2 is FQNNGV. The CDR3 is 14 residues long. This CDR3 is CASSSQLSSYEQYF. For the CDR3, the DNA is TGTGCCAGCAGCTCCCAGTTGAGCTCCTACGAGCAGTACTTC.